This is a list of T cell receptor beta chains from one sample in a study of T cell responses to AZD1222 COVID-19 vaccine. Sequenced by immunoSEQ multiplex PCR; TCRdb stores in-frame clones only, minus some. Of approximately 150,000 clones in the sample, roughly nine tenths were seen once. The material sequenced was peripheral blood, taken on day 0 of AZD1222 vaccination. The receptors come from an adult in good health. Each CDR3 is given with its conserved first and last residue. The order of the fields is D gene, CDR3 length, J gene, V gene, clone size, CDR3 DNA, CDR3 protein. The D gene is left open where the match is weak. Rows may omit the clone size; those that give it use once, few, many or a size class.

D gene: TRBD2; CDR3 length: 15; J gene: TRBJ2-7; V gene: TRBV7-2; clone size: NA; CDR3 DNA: TGTGCCAGCAGCCTCGCGGCGGGGGGCTTATACGAGCAGTACTTC; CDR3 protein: CASSLAAGGLYEQYF
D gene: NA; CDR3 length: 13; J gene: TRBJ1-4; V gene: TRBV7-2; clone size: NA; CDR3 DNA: TGTGCCAGCAGCTTATTCTCCCGGGGTGAACTGTTTTTT; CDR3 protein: CASSLFSRGELFF
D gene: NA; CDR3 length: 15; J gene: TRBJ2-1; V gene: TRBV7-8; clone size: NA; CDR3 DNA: TGTGCCAGCAGCCCCCCCCGGGACTCGTCCAATGAGCAGTTCTTC; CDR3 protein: CASSPPRDSSNEQFF
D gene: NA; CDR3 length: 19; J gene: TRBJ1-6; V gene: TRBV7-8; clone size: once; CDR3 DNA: TGTGCCAGCAGCCTTAACAGACCGGGTTCTCATTCCTATAATTCACCCCTCCACTTT; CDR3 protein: CASSLNRPGSHSYNSPLHF
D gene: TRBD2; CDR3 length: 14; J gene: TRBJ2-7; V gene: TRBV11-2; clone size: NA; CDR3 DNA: TGTGCCAGCAGCTGGGGACTAGCAGCCTACGAGCAGTACTTC; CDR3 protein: CASSWGLAAYEQYF
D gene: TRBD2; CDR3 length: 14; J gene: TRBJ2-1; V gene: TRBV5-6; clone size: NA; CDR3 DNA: TGTGCCAGCAGCTTCAGGACTAGTTACAATGAGCAGTTCTTC; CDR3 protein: CASSFRTSYNEQFF
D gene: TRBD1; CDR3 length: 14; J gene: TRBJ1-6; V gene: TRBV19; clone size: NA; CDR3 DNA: TGTGCCAGTAGTCCCGGGACAGGCAATTCACCCCTCCACTTT; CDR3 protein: CASSPGTGNSPLHF
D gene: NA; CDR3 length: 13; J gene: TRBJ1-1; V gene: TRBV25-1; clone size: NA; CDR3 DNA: TGTGCCAGCAGTGAATTGGAGTACACTGAAGCTTTCTTT; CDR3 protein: CASSELEYTEAFF
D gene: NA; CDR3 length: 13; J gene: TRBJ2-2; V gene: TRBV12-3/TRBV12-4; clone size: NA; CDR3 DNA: TGTGCCAGCAGTTCCGGCGTCACCGGGGAGCTGTTTTTT; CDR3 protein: CASSSGVTGELFF
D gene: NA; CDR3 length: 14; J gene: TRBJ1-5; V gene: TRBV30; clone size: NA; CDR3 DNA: TGTGCCTGGAGTCAGGGGAAAGGCAATCAGCCCCAGCATTTT; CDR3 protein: CAWSQGKGNQPQHF
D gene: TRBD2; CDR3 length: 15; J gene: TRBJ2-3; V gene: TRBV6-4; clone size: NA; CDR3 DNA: TGTGCCAGCAGTGACCAGACTAGCGGTCCAGATACGCAGTATTTT; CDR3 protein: CASSDQTSGPDTQYF
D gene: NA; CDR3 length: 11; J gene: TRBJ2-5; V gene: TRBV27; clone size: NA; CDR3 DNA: TGTGCCAGCAGCAAGGGGGAGACCCAGTACTTC; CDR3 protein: CASSKGETQYF
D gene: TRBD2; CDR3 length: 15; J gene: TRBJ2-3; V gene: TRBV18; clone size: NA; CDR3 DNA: TGTGCCAGCTCCCTCAGCGGGAGGGCCGTGGATACGCAGTATTTT; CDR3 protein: CASSLSGRAVDTQYF
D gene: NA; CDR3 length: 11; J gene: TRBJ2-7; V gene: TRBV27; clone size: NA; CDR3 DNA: TGTGCCAGGACAACACCGGCCGAGCAGTACTTC; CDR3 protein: CARTTPAEQYF
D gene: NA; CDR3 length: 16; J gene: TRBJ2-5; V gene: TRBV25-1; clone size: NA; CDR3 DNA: TGTGCCAGCAGTGAATGGGTCTATTGGGTACAAGAGACCCAGTACTTC; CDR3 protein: CASSEWVYWVQETQYF
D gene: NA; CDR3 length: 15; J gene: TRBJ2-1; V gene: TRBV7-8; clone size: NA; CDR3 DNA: TGTGCCAGCAGCTTAAGGGTTCAGATATACAATGAGCAGTTCTTC; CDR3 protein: CASSLRVQIYNEQFF
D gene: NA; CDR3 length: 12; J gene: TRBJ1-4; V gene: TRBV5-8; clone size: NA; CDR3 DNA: TGTGCCAGCACAAGGCAGAGTGAAAAACTGTTTTTT; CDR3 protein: CASTRQSEKLFF
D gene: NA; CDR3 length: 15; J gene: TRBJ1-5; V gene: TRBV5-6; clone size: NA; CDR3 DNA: TGTGCCAGCAGCAGTGGGGACCCTCGTCAGTCGACGGAGCATTTT; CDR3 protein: CASSSGDPRQSTEHF
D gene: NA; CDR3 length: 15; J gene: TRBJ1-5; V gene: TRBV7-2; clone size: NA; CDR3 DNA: TGTGCCAGCAGCCTCGGGTGGGGAAGCAATCAGCCCCAGCATTTT; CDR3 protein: CASSLGWGSNQPQHF
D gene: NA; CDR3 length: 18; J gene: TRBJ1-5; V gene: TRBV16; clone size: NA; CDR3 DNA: TGTGCCAGCAGCCCCCTCCCCCGGACTGAATATAGCAATCAGCCCCAGCATTTT; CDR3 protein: CASSPLPRTEYSNQPQHF
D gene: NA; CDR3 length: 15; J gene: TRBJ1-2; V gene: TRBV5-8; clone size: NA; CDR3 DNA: TGTGCCAGCAACTACCCCGGGACAAATAGCTATGGCTACACCTTC; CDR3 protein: CASNYPGTNSYGYTF
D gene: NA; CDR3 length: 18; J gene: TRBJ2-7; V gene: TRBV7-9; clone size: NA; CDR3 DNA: TGTGCCAGCAGCTTAGCTTTTGGAACAGGGAGGGGGGACTACGAGCAGTACTTC; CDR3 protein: CASSLAFGTGRGDYEQYF
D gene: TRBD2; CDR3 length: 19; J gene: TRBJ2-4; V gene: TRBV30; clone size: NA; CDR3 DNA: TGTGCCTGGAGTCCAACAAGGACTAGAAGTAGGCTAGCCAAAAACATTCAGTACTTC; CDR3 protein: CAWSPTRTRSRLAKNIQYF
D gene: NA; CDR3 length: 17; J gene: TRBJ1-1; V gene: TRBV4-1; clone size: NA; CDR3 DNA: TGCGCCAGCAGCCAAGGAGGACTGCTAAATCTCGGGACTGAAGCTTTCTTT; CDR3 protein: CASSQGGLLNLGTEAFF
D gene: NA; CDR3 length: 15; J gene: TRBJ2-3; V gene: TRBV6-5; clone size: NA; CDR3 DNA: TGTGCCAGCAGCAGTCGGGTGGGCAGCACAGATACGCAGTATTTT; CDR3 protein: CASSSRVGSTDTQYF
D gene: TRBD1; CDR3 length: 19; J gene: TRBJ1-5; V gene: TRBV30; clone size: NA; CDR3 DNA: TGTGCCTGGAGTAAAGGGACAGGGGCCTCCTTATTGAGCAATCAGCCCCAGCATTTT; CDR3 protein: CAWSKGTGASLLSNQPQHF
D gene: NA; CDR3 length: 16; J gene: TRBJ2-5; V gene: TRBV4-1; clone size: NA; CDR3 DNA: TGCGCCAGCAGCCAAATTCACACAGGGGCGGGGGAGACCCAGTACTTC; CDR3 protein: CASSQIHTGAGETQYF
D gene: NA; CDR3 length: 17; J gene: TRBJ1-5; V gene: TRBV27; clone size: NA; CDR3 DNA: TGTGCCAGCAGTTTTAGGCAGGAGGAAGGCCGAGGACAGCCCCAGCATTTT; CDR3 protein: CASSFRQEEGRGQPQHF
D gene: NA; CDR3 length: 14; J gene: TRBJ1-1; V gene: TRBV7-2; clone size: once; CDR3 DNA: TGTGCCAGCAGCCAATCGGGGATGAACACTGAAGCTTTCTTT; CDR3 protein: CASSQSGMNTEAFF
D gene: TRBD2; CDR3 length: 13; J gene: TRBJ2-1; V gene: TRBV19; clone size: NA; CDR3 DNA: TGTGCCAGTAGTATTCGAGCGGGATATGAGCAGTTCTTC; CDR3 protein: CASSIRAGYEQFF
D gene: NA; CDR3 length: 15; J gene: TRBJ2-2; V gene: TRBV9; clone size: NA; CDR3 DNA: TGTGCCAGCAGCGACGGCCGTCGGAACACCGGGGAGCTGTTTTTT; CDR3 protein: CASSDGRRNTGELFF
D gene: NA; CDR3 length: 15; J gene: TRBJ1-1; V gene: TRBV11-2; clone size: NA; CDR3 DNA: TGTGCCAGCAGCTTAGCCGGGTCCTTGGGCACTGAAGCTTTCTTT; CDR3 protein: CASSLAGSLGTEAFF
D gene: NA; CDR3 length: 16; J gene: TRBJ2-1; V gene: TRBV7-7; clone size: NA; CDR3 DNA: TGTGCTAGCAGCTTAACCCGCGAGGGGTCCTACAATGAGCAGTTCTTC; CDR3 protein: CASSLTREGSYNEQFF
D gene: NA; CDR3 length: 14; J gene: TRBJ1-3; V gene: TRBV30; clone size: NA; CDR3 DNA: TGTGCCTGGAGTGTACTTGGAAAGGGAGACACCATATATTTT; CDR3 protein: CAWSVLGKGDTIYF
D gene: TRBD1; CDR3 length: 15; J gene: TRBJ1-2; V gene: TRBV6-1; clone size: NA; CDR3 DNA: TGTGCCAGCAGTGAAGCGGACAGGCCGGGCTATGGCTACACCTTC; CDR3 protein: CASSEADRPGYGYTF
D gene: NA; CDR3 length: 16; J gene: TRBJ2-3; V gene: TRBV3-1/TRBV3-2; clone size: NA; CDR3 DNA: TGTGCCAGCAGCCCCACCTCTAACAGAGGCACAGATACGCAGTATTTT; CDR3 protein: CASSPTSNRGTDTQYF
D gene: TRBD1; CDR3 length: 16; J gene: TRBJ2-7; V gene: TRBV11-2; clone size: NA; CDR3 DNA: TGTGCCAGCAGCCGGACAGGGGGGAGTAAATCCTACGAGCAGTACTTC; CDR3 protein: CASSRTGGSKSYEQYF
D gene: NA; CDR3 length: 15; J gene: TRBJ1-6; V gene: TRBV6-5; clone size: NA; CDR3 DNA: TGTGCCAGCAGTTATAAGAGCTCCTATAATTCACCCCTCCACTTT; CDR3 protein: CASSYKSSYNSPLHF
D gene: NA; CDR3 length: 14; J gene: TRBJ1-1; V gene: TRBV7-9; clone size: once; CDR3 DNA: TGTGCCAGCAGCTTTCTACAGGGGAACACTGAAGCTTTCTTT; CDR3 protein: CASSFLQGNTEAFF
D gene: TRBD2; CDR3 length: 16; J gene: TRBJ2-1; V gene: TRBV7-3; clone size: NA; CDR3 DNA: TGTGCCAGCAGTCCAAGCGGGAGGGCGTCCTACAATGAGCAGTTCTTC; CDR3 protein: CASSPSGRASYNEQFF
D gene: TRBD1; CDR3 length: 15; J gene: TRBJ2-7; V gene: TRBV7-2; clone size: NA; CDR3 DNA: TGTGCCAGCAGCCCAGAGGGACAGCCAGCCTACGAGCAGTACTTC; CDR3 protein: CASSPEGQPAYEQYF
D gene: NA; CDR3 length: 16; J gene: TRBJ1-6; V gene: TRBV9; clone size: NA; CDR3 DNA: TGTGCCAGCAGCGTTTCGGCAAGCTCCTATAATTCACCCCTCCACTTT; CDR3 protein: CASSVSASSYNSPLHF
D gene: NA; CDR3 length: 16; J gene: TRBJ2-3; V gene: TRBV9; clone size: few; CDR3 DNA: TGTGCCAGCAGCGTGACCCCGGACGGTTTCACAGATACGCAGTATTTT; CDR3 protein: CASSVTPDGFTDTQYF
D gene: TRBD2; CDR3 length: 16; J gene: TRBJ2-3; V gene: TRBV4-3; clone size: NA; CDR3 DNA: TGCGCCAGCAGCTCGGGACTAGCGGACTTCACAGATACGCAGTATTTT; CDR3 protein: CASSSGLADFTDTQYF
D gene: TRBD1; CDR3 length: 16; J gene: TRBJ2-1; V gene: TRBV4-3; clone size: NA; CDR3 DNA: TGCGCCAGCAGCCACGCTCCAGGGGGCCTCTACAATGAGCAGTTCTTC; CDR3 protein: CASSHAPGGLYNEQFF
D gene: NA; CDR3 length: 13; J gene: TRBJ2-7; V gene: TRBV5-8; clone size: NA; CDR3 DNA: TGTGCCAGCAGTTGGCGACAGGCTTACGAGCAGTACTTC; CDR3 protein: CASSWRQAYEQYF